Listed below are T cell receptor beta chains from one sample, sequenced in a study of T cell repertoires in cytomegalovirus infection. Antigens for these TCRs are unknown. In TCRdb, the reads were re-called with MiXCR into one record per CDR3 protein. This sample has approximately 310,000 distinct CDR3 sequences, with more than 20% found just once. The sample consisted of cultured PBMCs, taken from culture after CMV antigen stimulation. The receptors originated from a human donor in good health (CMV status not recorded). Some clones in this sample may be carry-over from other donors' samples. Both conserved end residues are part of each CDR3. D genes are given only for firm matches. Not every row has a clone size; where given, it reads once, few, many or a size class.

V	D	J	size	CDR3	DNA
TRBV7-2	NA	TRBJ1-5	many	CASSLAGHPTNF	TGTGCCAGCAGCTTAGCGGGACACCCGACGAATTTT
TRBV6-2/TRBV6-3	NA	TRBJ1-5	NA	CASSYKDQPQHF	TGTGCCAGCAGTTATAAGGATCAGCCCCAGCATTTT
TRBV20-1	TRBD1	TRBJ1-5	NA	CSAARGTGSNQPQHF	TGCAGTGCGGCCCGCGGGACAGGGAGCAATCAGCCCCAGCATTTT
TRBV6-6	NA	TRBJ2-5	NA	CASATLPAEETQSF	TGTGCCAGCGCTACCTTACCGGCTGAAGAGACCCAGTCCTTC
TRBV7-2	NA	TRBJ1-5	many	CASSLTRNQPQHF	TGTGCCAGCAGCTTAACGCGCAATCAGCCCCAGCATTTT
TRBV18	TRBD1	TRBJ1-5	NA	CASSPDRAEPQHF	TGTGCCAGCTCACCGGACAGGGCGGAGCCCCAGCATTTT
TRBV19	TRBD2	TRBJ2-1	NA	CASSILAGEYNEQFF	TGTGCCAGTAGTATTCTAGCGGGGGAATACAATGAGCAGTTCTTC
TRBV6-8	NA	TRBJ2-5	few	CASSYPTHEETQYF	TGTGCCAGCAGTTACCCAACACATGAAGAGACCCAGTACTTC
TRBV11-2	NA	TRBJ1-2	NA	CASSPTISDVVHGYTF	TGTGCCAGCAGCCCGACTATCTCGGACGTAGTCCATGGCTACACCTTC
TRBV28	TRBD1	TRBJ2-5	NA	CASIPYRGRQETQYF	TGTGCCAGCATACCTTACAGGGGAAGACAAGAGACCCAGTACTTC
TRBV7-9	NA	TRBJ2-5	many	CASSPPGQETQYF	TGTGCCAGCAGCCCCCCGGGGCAAGAGACCCAGTACTTC
TRBV2	TRBD2	TRBJ2-5	NA	CASKTAGPSETQYF	TGTGCCAGCAAAACAGCGGGGCCCTCGGAGACCCAGTACTTC
TRBV7-3	NA	TRBJ2-2	NA	CASSLIITGELFF	TGTGCCAGCAGCTTAATAATCACCGGGGAGCTGTTTTTT
TRBV12-3/TRBV12-4	NA	TRBJ1-2	few	CATRPTENYGYTF	TGTGCCACCCGCCCGACCGAAAACTATGGCTACACCTTC
TRBV7-2	NA	TRBJ1-2	many	CASSLNPIYGYTF	TGTGCCAGCAGCTTAAACCCCATCTATGGCTACACCTTC
TRBV11-2	TRBD2	TRBJ2-1	few	CASSPPHAGDNEQFF	TGTGCCAGCAGCCCTCCTCATGCGGGGGACAATGAGCAGTTCTTC
TRBV12-3/TRBV12-4	NA	TRBJ2-3	few	CASRGRTGNSSGDPSTDTQYF	TGTGCCAGCAGGGGGCGGACAGGGAACTCCAGCGGGGACCCTAGCACAGATACGCAGTATTTT
TRBV4-1	NA	TRBJ1-2	few	CASSQESYGYTF	TGCGCCAGCAGCCAAGAGAGCTATGGCTACACCTTC
TRBV6-2/TRBV6-3	TRBD2	TRBJ2-1	NA	CASSYKAGGSASYNEQFF	TGTGCCAGCAGTTATAAAGCGGGAGGGTCGGCCTCCTACAATGAGCAGTTCTTC
TRBV15	NA	TRBJ2-6	few	CATSRDGGSGANVLTF	TGTGCCACCAGCAGAGATGGGGGGTCTGGGGCCAACGTCCTGACTTTC
TRBV5-4	TRBD1	TRBJ2-5	few	CASSLDLGQGMETQYF	TGTGCCAGCAGCTTGGACCTCGGACAGGGGATGGAGACCCAGTACTTC
TRBV27	NA	TRBJ1-4	few	CASSFQVGEKLFF	TGTGCCAGCAGTTTCCAAGTGGGCGAAAAACTGTTTTTT
TRBV4-1	NA	TRBJ1-1	few	CASSQVSASGNTEAFF	TGCGCCAGCAGCCAAGTATCCGCTTCGGGGAACACTGAAGCTTTCTTT
TRBV20-1	NA	TRBJ2-7	NA	CSARGQTYEQYF	TGCAGTGCTAGAGGCCAGACCTACGAGCAGTACTTC
TRBV12-3/TRBV12-4	NA	TRBJ1-4	NA	CASSFAHGGEKLFF	TGTGCCAGCAGTTTTGCGCATGGGGGTGAAAAACTGTTTTTT
TRBV6-6	NA	TRBJ1-1	NA	CASFSPPIHEAFF	TGTGCCAGCTTCAGCCCCCCAATTCACGAAGCTTTCTTT
TRBV24-1	TRBD1	TRBJ2-2	few	CATSTLGQGNTGELFF	TGTGCCACCAGTACCTTGGGACAGGGGAACACCGGGGAGCTGTTTTTT
TRBV20-1	NA	TRBJ2-5	NA	CSASNKASGGGETQYF	TGCAGTGCTAGCAATAAGGCTAGCGGAGGGGGGGAGACCCAGTACTTC
TRBV12-3/TRBV12-4	NA	TRBJ1-2	many	CASSPTGTGVGGYTF	TGTGCCAGCAGTCCCACCGGTACGGGGGTGGGAGGCTACACCTTC
TRBV25-1	TRBD1	TRBJ2-7	few	CASSVPGQGSYEQYF	TGTGCCAGCAGTGTACCGGGACAGGGCTCCTACGAGCAGTACTTC
TRBV6-5	TRBD1	TRBJ2-1	NA	CASGGQGIRRSSYNEQFF	TGTGCCAGCGGGGGACAGGGGATTAGGAGAAGCTCCTACAATGAGCAGTTCTTC
TRBV6-2/TRBV6-3	TRBD1	TRBJ2-2	NA	CASSLRTGGGGELFF	TGTGCCAGCAGTTTAAGGACAGGGGGCGGCGGGGAGCTGTTTTTT
TRBV27	NA	TRBJ2-1	NA	CASSYHRNYNEQFF	TGTGCCAGCAGCTACCACAGGAATTACAATGAGCAGTTCTTC
TRBV6-6	NA	TRBJ2-7	NA	CASSYSGFYEQYF	TGTGCCAGCAGTTACTCGGGATTCTACGAGCAGTACTTC
TRBV20-1	TRBD2	TRBJ2-5	NA	CSATGLAGDGETQYF	TGCAGTGCTACAGGACTAGCGGGAGATGGGGAGACCCAGTACTTC
TRBV7-6	NA	TRBJ2-3	many	CASPLKSGYTDTQYF	TGTGCCAGCCCCTTAAAAAGCGGATACACAGATACGCAGTATTTT
TRBV4-2	TRBD1	TRBJ1-4	NA	CASSQGVKVLPGQGGVNEKLFF	TGTGCCAGCAGCCAAGGCGTCAAAGTACTACCGGGACAGGGAGGTGTTAATGAAAAACTGTTTTTT
TRBV6-5	TRBD1	TRBJ1-2	NA	CASSPRDRVNYGYTF	TGTGCCAGCAGTCCCCGGGACAGAGTAAATTATGGCTACACCTTC
TRBV4-1	NA	TRBJ1-5	NA	CASSQQTIGTGDQPQHF	TGCGCCAGCAGCCAACAGACCATTGGGACGGGGGATCAGCCCCAGCATTTT
TRBV7-6	TRBD1	TRBJ1-1	few	CASSQAQGAEAFF	TGTGCCAGCAGTCAAGCACAGGGGGCTGAGGCTTTCTTT
TRBV11-1	NA	TRBJ2-7	NA	CASSFFGAANSYEQYF	TGTGCCAGCAGCTTCTTTGGAGCGGCCAACTCCTACGAGCAGTACTTC
TRBV7-9	NA	TRBJ2-1	NA	CASSFVVSYNEQFF	TGTGCCAGCAGCTTTGTGGTATCCTACAATGAGCAGTTCTTC
TRBV6-2/TRBV6-3	TRBD1	TRBJ1-6	NA	CASSKTGVPHLF	TGTGCCAGCAGTAAGACAGGGGTGCCTCACCTCTTT
TRBV20-1	TRBD1	TRBJ2-5	NA	CSVLDRPDQETQYF	TGCAGTGTCCTGGACAGGCCCGACCAAGAGACCCAGTACTTC
TRBV24-1	NA	TRBJ1-6	NA	CTTSDNSDSSPLHF	TGTACCACCAGTGATAACAGCGATTCTTCACCCCTCCACTTT
TRBV4-2	NA	TRBJ2-2	NA	CASREGRTGELFF	TGTGCCAGCAGAGAGGGGCGGACCGGGGAGCTGTTTTTT
TRBV11-2	TRBD1	TRBJ1-3	NA	CASSIRDSRTIYF	TGTGCCAGCAGCATCCGGGACAGCAGGACCATATATTTT
TRBV28	TRBD1	TRBJ1-4	NA	CASNPRGGQGNEKLFF	TGTGCCAGCAATCCCAGGGGGGGACAGGGAAATGAAAAACTGTTTTTT
TRBV6-1	NA	TRBJ2-3	few	CASRPPDRDTQYF	TGTGCCAGCAGACCCCCCGACCGAGATACGCAGTATTTT
TRBV7-9	NA	TRBJ1-1	NA	CASSPWGGKDTEAFF	TGTGCCAGCAGCCCGTGGGGGGGCAAGGACACTGAAGCTTTCTTT
TRBV6-6	NA	TRBJ1-6	NA	CASSYFRTADSPLHF	TGTGCCAGCAGTTACTTCCGGACAGCTGATTCACCCCTCCACTTT
TRBV4-3	NA	TRBJ1-1	once	CACAPRVDFTEAFF	TGCGCCTGCGCCCCGCGCGTCGATTTCACTGAAGCTTTCTTT
TRBV7-2	NA	TRBJ2-4	many	CASSSRGGGSKNIQYF	TGTGCCAGCAGCTCGAGAGGAGGGGGGAGCAAAAACATTCAGTACTTC